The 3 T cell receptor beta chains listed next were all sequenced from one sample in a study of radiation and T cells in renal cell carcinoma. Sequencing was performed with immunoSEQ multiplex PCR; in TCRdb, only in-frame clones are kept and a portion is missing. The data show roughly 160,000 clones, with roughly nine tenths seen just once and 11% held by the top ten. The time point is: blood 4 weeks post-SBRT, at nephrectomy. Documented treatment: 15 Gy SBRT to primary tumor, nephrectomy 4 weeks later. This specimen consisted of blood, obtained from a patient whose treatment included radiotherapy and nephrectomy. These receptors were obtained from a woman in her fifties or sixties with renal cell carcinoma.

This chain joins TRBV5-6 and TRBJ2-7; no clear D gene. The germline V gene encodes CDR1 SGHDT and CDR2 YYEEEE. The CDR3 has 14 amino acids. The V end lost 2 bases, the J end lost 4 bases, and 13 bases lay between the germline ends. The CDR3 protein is CASSFLDRKYEQYF. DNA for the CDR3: TGTGCCAGCAGCTTTCTGGATAGAAAATACGAGCAGTACTTC.

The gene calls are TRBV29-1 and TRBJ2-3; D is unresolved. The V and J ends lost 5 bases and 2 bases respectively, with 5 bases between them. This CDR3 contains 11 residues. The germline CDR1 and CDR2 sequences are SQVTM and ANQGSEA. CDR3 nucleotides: TGCAGCGTTAGGAACACAGATACGCAGTATTTT. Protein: CSVRNTDTQYF.

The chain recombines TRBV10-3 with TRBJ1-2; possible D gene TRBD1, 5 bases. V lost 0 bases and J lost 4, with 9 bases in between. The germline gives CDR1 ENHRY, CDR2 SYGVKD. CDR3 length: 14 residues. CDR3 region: CAISESQGAYGYTF. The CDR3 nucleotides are TGTGCCATCAGTGAGTCCCAGGGAGCCTATGGCTACACCTTC.